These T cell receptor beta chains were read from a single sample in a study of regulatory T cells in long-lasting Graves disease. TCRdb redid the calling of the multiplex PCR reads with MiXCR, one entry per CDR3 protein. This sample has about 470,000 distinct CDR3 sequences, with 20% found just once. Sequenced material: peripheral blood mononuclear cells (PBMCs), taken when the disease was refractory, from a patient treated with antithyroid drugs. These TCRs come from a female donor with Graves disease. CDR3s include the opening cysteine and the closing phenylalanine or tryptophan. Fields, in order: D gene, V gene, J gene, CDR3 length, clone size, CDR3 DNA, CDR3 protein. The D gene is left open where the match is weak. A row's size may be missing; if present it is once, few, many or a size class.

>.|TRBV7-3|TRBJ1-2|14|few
TGTGCCAGCAGCTTAGGGTCAACTAACTATGGCTACACCTTC
CASSLGSTNYGYTF
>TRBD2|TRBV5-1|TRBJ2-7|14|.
TGCGCCAGTAATCCTAGCGGGATAGCCTACGAGCAGTACTTC
CASNPSGIAYEQYF
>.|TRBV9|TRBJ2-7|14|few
TGTGCCAGCAGCGTCGCCCCTAGGTCCTACGAGCAGTACTTC
CASSVAPRSYEQYF
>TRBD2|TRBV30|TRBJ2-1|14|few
TGTGCCTGGAGTGTACGTGGGAGGGCCGGGGATCGGTTCTTC
CAWSVRGRAGDRFF
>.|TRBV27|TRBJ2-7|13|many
TGTGCCAGCAGTTTAGGGGTACTGGGCGAGCAGTACTTC
CASSLGVLGEQYF
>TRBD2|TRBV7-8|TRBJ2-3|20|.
TGTGCCAGCAGCTTAGCGCAAACTAGCGGTCTGTCCTCCCGGGGAGATACGCAGTATTTT
CASSLAQTSGLSSRGDTQYF
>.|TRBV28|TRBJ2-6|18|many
TGTGCCAGCAGTTTCTTCCGGGTCGTTGTCTCTGGGGCCAACGTCCTGACTTTC
CASSFFRVVVSGANVLTF
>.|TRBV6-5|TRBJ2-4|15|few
TGTGCCAGCAGTTACTCTATCGGGGATCTAAACATTCAGTACTTC
CASSYSIGDLNIQYF
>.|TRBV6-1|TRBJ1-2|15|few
TGTGCCAGCAGATCACTTCAGGGGAACGATATCTTCTACACCTTC
CASRSLQGNDIFYTF
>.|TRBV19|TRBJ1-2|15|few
TGTGCCAGTAGTATAGGCCCGGGCTCCTACTATGGCTACACCTTC
CASSIGPGSYYGYTF
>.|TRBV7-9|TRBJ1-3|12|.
TGTGCCAGCAGCCACAGTGGAAACACCATATATTTT
CASSHSGNTIYF
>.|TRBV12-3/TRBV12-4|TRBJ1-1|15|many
TGTGCCAGCAGCCGGGCTGTTTGGCTTAACACTGAAGCTTTCTTT
CASSRAVWLNTEAFF
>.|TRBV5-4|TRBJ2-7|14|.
TGTGCCAGCAGCTTATCCCAGGCGCCCTACGAGCAGTACTTC
CASSLSQAPYEQYF
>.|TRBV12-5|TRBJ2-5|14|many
TGTGCTAGTGGTTTAGGAGATTTACAAGAGACCCAGTACTTC
CASGLGDLQETQYF